What follows are 21 T cell receptor beta chains derived from one specimen sequenced in a study of molecular identifiers for immune sequencing clone quantification. Via MiXCR, TCRdb re-called the PCR reads, giving one row per CDR3 protein. The sample holds about 630,000 distinct CDR3 sequences; around 25% are singletons and the top ten take approximately 0.75%. Sequencing was done on a sample of naive CD8+ T cells from blood, with Jurkat cell RNA spiked in. Subset defined: FACS-sorted CD8+CD4-CCR7+CD45RA+ naive T cells. Receptors were obtained from a human donor in good health. Some libraries in this study had Jurkat cell RNA spiked in.

This clonotype was found many times. The chain joins TRBV18 to TRBJ1-2; D uncertain. CDR1 KGHSH and CDR2 LQKENI come from the germline V gene. Trimming pared 2 bases from V and 0 bases from J, leaving 13 bases between. CDR3 length: 16 amino acids. As DNA, the CDR3 is TGTGCCAGCTCACCAGCCCCTTCTATAGCTAACTATGGCTACACCTTC. Its translation is CASSPAPSIANYGYTF.

On this clonotype: A read error is likely, as this CDR3 ends without the conserved phenylalanine or tryptophan. The chain recombines TRBV7-9 with TRBJ1-1; 7 bases are shared with TRBD1. Losses at the gene ends were 4 bases for V and 0 bases for J; bases not matched to a gene: 8. CDR3 length: 16 residues. Germline lookup yields CDR1 SEHNR and CDR2 FQNEAQ (reference sequence). The CDR3 coding sequence is TGTGCCAGCAGCTCCAGGGACAGCCGAATGAACACTGAAGCTTTCTCT. Protein product: CASSSRDSRMNTEAFS.

Concerning this clonotype: This may arise from a read error, as a much more abundant clone is one base away. The chain couples TRBV3-1 to TRBJ2-2, with a tentative D call TRBD2 (5 bases). Germline CDR1 reads LGHDT; CDR2 reads YNNKEL (reference sequence). This CDR3 has 14 residues. The chain's CDR3 is CASSQEAGAGELLF. In nucleotides, the CDR3 is TGTGCCAGCAGCCAAGAAGCTGGCGCCGGGGAGCTGCTTTTT.

This clonotype was observed at least ten times. This rearrangement joins TRBV4-1 to TRBJ2-3; a weak D match, TRBD1 (5 bases). The CDR3 has 13 amino acids. In germline, CDR1 is MGHRA, CDR2 YSYEKL. V lost 5 bases, J lost 8 bases, and 14 bases lay in between. In nucleotides, the CDR3 is TGCGCCAGCAGCTATACGGTGCAGGGTACGCAGTATTTT. Translated: CASSYTVQGTQYF.

There are many counts of this clonotype. The chain recombines TRBV19 with TRBJ2-7; D is uncertain. V was trimmed by 3 bases and J by 7 bases, leaving 13 bases between them. The CDR3 runs 13 residues. In germline, CDR1 is LNHDA, CDR2 SQIVND (reference sequence). The CDR3: CASSIRLFREQYF. The CDR3 DNA reads TGTGCCAGTAGTATCCGACTTTTTCGGGAGCAGTACTTC.

This clonotype was counted ten times or more. This chain connects TRBV4-1 to TRBJ2-7, with D perhaps TRBD1 (6 bases). Deletions cut 0 bases from V and 2 bases from J, with 14 bases between. Looked up from germline, CDR1 is MGHRA and CDR2 is YSYEKL. The CDR3 extends over 16 amino acids. The CDR3 DNA reads as TGCGCCAGCAGCCAAGACCCGACAGGAGTAACCTACGAGCAGTACTTC. Protein: CASSQDPTGVTYEQYF.

The gene calls are TRBV6-4 and TRBJ2-3; TRBD2 agrees at 11 bases. The germline gives CDR1 MRHNA, CDR2 SNTAGT. The CDR3 length is 17 residues. V was pared by 3 bases and J by 5 bases, with 10 bases of the junction left unmatched. The CDR3 region is CASSDERIAGGQDTQYF. The CDR3 DNA is TGTGCCAGCAGTGATGAACGGATAGCGGGGGGGCAAGATACGCAGTATTTT.

In this sample, this clonotype turned up a few times. This CDR3 reads CASYDAGELFF. The CDR3 region has the DNA TGTGCCAGCTATGACGCCGGGGAGCTGTTTTTT. The V gene is TRBV18, the J gene TRBJ2-2; D is ambiguous. From germline, CDR1 is KGHSH and CDR2 LQKENI. With 7 bases removed from V and 6 bases from J, the gap between germline ends came to 6 bases. The CDR3 loop spans 11 amino acids.

Many counts were recorded for this clonotype. The chain links TRBV12-3 or TRBV12-4 to TRBJ1-1; no clear D gene. This CDR3 spans 11 amino acids. Trimming pared 3 bases from V and 11 bases from J, leaving 10 bases between. The CDR3 loop reads CASSFGVWAFF. DNA of the CDR3: TGTGCCAGCAGTTTTGGGGTGTGGGCTTTCTTT.

V usage is TRBV27 and J usage is TRBJ2-3; TRBD2 matches at 12 bases. Germline V gene lookup returns CDR1 MNHEY and CDR2 SMNVEV (reference sequence). V shed 2 bases and J 3 bases; nucleotides not matched to a gene: 12. The CDR3 is 19 amino acids. The DNA for the CDR3 is TGTGCCAGCAGTTTACTTAGCCCGCTAGCGGGGGGGCATACAGATACGCAGTATTTT. It codes for CASSLLSPLAGGHTDTQYF.

The chain links TRBV6-2 or TRBV6-3 to TRBJ2-1; TRBD2 aligns across 7 bases. V lost 11 bases and J lost 9; bases outside the gene matches: 10. The V gene's germline CDR1 is MNHEY and CDR2 SVGEGT. The CDR3 loop spans 12 amino acids. In DNA form, the CDR3 reads TGTGCCGCGGGGGTGGGGCGCGGTGAGCAGTTCTTC. The encoded protein is CAAGVGRGEQFF.

The rearrangement links TRBV4-1 to TRBJ2-7; D may be TRBD1 or TRBD2 (5 bases each). The CDR3 loop spans 13 amino acids. Germline-derived CDR1 and CDR2 are MGHRA and YSYEKL. Between the trimmed V and J ends, which lost 4 bases and 3 bases, there was a span of 10 bases. DNA of the CDR3: TGCGCCAGCAGCCGGGACCCTGGCTACGAGCAGTACTTC. Translation: CASSRDPGYEQYF.

This clonotype has ten or more counts. The rearrangement uses TRBV2 and TRBJ2-3, with unresolved D. V was pared by 7 bases and J by 2 bases, with 10 bases between. Germline CDR1 reads SNHLY; CDR2 reads FYNNEI. This CDR3 has 13 residues. The CDR3 reads CASTGLSTDTQYF. The CDR3 DNA sequence: TGTGCCAGCACAGGCTTATCCACAGATACGCAGTATTTT.

The gene calls are TRBV9 and TRBJ2-7; perhaps TRBD1 as D (6 bases). The CDR3 covers 15 residues. Germline CDR1 and CDR2: SGDLS and YYNGEE. V was clipped by 3 bases and J by 2 bases, with 15 bases between them. The CDR3 nucleotides read TGTGCCAGCAGCGCAGGGGCTGGGGTAACCTACGAGCAGTACTTC. The encoded protein is CASSAGAGVTYEQYF.

The sample holds a few counts of this clonotype. This may come from a read error, since a much larger clone is one base off. The V and J genes are TRBV4-3 and TRBJ2-5, with 8 bases matching TRBD1. Germline CDR1 and CDR2: LGHNA and YSLEER. The CDR3 runs to 15 residues. The CDR3 sequence: CASSQEYRGAETQHF. The CDR3 nucleotides read TGCGCCAGCAGCCAAGAATACAGGGGGGCAGAGACCCAGCACTTC.

This clonotype was detected only a few times. The chain is built from TRBV2 and TRBJ1-6; D is possibly TRBD1 (6 bases). V lost 1 base to trimming and J lost 10 bases, with 17 bases between them. Germline V gene sequence: CDR1 SNHLY, CDR2 FYNNEI. The CDR3 has 16 amino acids. CDR3 DNA sequence: TGTGCCAGCAGTGAAGGATTTAGTGGCAGGGGATCACCCCTCCACTTT. Encoded protein: CASSEGFSGRGSPLHF.

This clonotype was picked up a small number of times. This CDR3 is CASSQDHGGSTPEQFF. CDR3 DNA: TGCGCCAGCAGCCAAGATCACGGGGGATCGACGCCTGAGCAGTTCTTC. V is TRBV4-1 and J is TRBJ2-1; D is perhaps TRBD2 (6 bases). Germline V gene data show CDR1 as MGHRA and CDR2 as YSYEKL. Trimming pared 0 bases from V and 9 bases from J, leaving 18 bases between. This CDR3 is 16 amino acids long.

This clonotype was observed many times. In DNA, the CDR3 is TGTGCCAGCAGCCCCAGTGTAGCGGGGGGCACAGATACGCAGTATTTT. This gives the protein CASSPSVAGGTDTQYF. The chain couples TRBV7-9 to TRBJ2-3, with 9 bases fitting TRBD2. CDR1 is SEHNR and CDR2 is FQNEAQ in the germline V gene (reference sequence). The CDR3 consists of 16 residues. Trimming removed 5 bases from V and 1 base from J; junction bases left unmatched: 7.

This clonotype was seen at least ten times. The chain carries TRBV13 and TRBJ1-2; TRBD1 aligns across 8 bases. The length of the CDR3 is 15 residues. Germline assignment: CDR1 PRHDT and CDR2 FYEKMQ (reference sequence). The J segment lost 2 bases and the V segment lost 4 bases, leaving 6 bases of the junction unmatched. CDR3 sequence (DNA): TGTGCCAGCAGCTCACTAGGGACAGGCAACTATGGCTACACCTTC. It is translated as CASSSLGTGNYGYTF. Looking up the rest from reference TRBV13 and TRBJ1-2 gives the full variable domain: AAGVIQSPRHLIKEKRETATLKCYPIPRHDTVYWYQQGPGQDPQFLISFYEKMQSDKGSIPDRFSAQQFSDYHSELNMSSLELGDSALYFCASSSLGTGNYGYTFGSGTRLTVV.

On this clonotype itself: A read error may be the cause here, since a much bigger clone is one base away. This rearrangement joins TRBV20-1 to TRBJ1-1, with D tentatively TRBD1 (5 bases). The CDR3 extends over 14 amino acids. Germline-derived CDR1 and CDR2 are DFQATT and SNEGSKA (reference sequence). The ends were cut back, 2 bases at V and 3 bases at J, with 13 bases in the middle. CDR3 DNA sequence: TGCAGTGCTAGACCTGGACGGGGGGACACTGAAGCTTTCTTT. Protein: CSARPGRGDTEAFF.

This clonotype was observed many times. This chain connects TRBV20-1 to TRBJ2-7; a possible D gene is TRBD2 (6 bases). The CDR3 has 14 amino acids. The V gene lost 6 bases and the J gene lost 3 bases, with 18 bases spanning the gap. Germline CDR1 is DFQATT and CDR2 is SNEGSKA (reference sequence). The CDR3 loop reads CSARPGLELYEQYF. In DNA form, the CDR3 reads TGCAGTGCCCGGCCGGGACTTGAACTCTACGAGCAGTACTTC.